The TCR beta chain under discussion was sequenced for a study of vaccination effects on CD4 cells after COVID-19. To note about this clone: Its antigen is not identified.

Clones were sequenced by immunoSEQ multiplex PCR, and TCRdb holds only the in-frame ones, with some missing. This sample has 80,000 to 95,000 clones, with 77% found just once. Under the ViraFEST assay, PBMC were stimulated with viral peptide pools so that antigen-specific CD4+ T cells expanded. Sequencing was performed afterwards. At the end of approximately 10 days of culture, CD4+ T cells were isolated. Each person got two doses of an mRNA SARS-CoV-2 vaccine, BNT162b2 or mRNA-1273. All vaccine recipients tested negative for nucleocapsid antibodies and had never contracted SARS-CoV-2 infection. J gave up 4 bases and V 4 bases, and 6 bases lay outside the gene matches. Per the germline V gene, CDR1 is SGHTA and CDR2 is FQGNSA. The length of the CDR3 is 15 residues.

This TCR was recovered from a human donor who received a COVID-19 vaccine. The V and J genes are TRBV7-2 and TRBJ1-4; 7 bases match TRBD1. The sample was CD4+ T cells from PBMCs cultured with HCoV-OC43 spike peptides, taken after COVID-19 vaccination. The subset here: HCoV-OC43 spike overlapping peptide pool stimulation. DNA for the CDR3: TGTGCCAGCAGCTCAGGGACAGTTGGTAATGAAAAACTGTTTTTT. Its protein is CASSSGTVGNEKLFF.